This entry is about one T cell receptor beta chain. The antigen it binds to is not known. Base qualities are not provided; no much larger clone lies one nucleotide away. The immunoSEQ Assay, a bias-controlled multiplex PCR, was used to amplify TCRbeta CDR3 regions from genomic DNA. The study's own analysis went as follows. Within the assay, amplification of reference gene primers was used to estimate how many nucleated cells each sample contained. To quantify the absolute abundance of each unique TCRbeta CDR3 rearrangement, sequence reads were collapsed and filtered. For each sample, productive Simpson clonality was calculated by taking the square root of Simpson's diversity index across productive rearrangements. TCRdb limited this immuneACCESS table to in-frame rearrangements with V and J called. A share of clones is missing; checked studies link under half to unresolved V genes, and the rest is unexplained. V, J and clone size derive from that table, while D and trimming were established from the DNA sequence. The sample table lists tens of thousands of clones, more than 85% of them with a count of one. The ten largest make up under 7.5% of the sample.

Its CDR3 holds 15 amino acids, cysteine through phenylalanine. The entry retains the CDR3 DNA only, 45 bases that are in frame from base 1. The germline V gene gives CDR1 as MNHEY and CDR2 as SVGAGI. Germline trimming amounts to 2 bases on V and 3 bases on J, with 4 as the count of junction bases outside the gene matches. Each collaborating institution followed its own protocols to collect whole blood in K2EDTA tubes. Collaborator samples were shipped for TCRbeta analysis as frozen whole blood, isolated PBMCs, or DNA extracted from either sample type. This sample was included in a study of blood T cell repertoires in COVID-19 (dated by TCRdb to the early 2020s). The study in broad terms: The collaborator samples originated in the United States, Italy and Spain and spanned the acute and convalescent phases of COVID-19. The prospective study material was composed of cDNA or gDNA derived from T cells, B-cell-depleted T cells, or PBMCs. Subjects who had been exposed to COVID-19, were actively infected with it, or had recovered from it provided the deeply sampled blood TCRbeta repertoires that made up the dataset. A freely available public database, intended as a resource for researchers studying the immune response to SARS-CoV-2, is where the repertoires were released. The samples were drawn from the first 160 participants of the ongoing ImmuneRACE study and from 1,200 or so subjects provided by 6 global collaborators. Sample metadata almost always included a de-identified subject ID, COVID-19 status, age in years and sex. Where available, HLA class I and class II types were obtained from metadata supplied by the sample provider rather than from assay-based typing. Beyond this particular receptor, the publication reports: Clinical and demographic metadata were provided uncurated, with the amount varying by source and participant.

Sequencing was carried out using peripheral blood. The TCR originated in a man in his forties or fifties with active COVID-19. The chain joins TRBV6-5 to TRBJ2-7; 10 bases in between match TRBD1. In nucleotides, the sequence is TGTGCCAGCAGTTACAGGGGACAGGGGATCTACGAGCAGTACTTC. This translates into CASSYRGQGIYEQYF.